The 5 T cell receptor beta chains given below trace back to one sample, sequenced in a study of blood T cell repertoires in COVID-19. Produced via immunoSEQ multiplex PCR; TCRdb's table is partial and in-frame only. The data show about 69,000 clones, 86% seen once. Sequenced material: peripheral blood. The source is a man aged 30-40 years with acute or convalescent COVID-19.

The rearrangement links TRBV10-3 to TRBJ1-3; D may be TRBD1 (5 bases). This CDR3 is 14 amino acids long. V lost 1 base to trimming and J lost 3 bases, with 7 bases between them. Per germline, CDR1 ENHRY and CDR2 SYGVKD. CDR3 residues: CAISELGVGNTIYF. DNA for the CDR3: TGTGCCATCAGTGAGTTAGGGGTTGGAAACACCATATATTTT.

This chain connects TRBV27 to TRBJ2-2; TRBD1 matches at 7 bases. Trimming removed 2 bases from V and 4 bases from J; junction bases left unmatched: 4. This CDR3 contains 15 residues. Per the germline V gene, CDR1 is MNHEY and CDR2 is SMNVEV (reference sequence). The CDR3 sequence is CASSLQGVLTGELFF. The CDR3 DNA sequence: TGTGCCAGCAGTTTACAGGGGGTTCTCACCGGGGAGCTGTTTTTT.

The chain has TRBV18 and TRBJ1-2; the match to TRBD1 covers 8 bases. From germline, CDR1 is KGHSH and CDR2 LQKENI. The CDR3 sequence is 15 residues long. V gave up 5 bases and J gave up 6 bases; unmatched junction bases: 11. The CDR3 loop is CASSSGTGASDGYTF. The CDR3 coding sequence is TGTGCCAGCTCATCTGGGACAGGCGCCTCGGATGGCTACACCTTC. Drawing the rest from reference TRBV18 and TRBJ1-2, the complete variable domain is NAGVMQNPRHLVRRRGQEARLRCSPMKGHSHVYWYRQLPEEGLKFMVYLQKENIIDESGMPKERFSAEFPKEGPSILRIQQVVRGDSAAYFCASSSGTGASDGYTFGSGTRLTVV.

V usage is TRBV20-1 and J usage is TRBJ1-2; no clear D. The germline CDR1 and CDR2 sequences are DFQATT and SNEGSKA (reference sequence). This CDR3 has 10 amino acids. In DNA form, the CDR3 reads TGCAGCGGGATAAGGGCTGGCTACACCTTC. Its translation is CSGIRAGYTF.

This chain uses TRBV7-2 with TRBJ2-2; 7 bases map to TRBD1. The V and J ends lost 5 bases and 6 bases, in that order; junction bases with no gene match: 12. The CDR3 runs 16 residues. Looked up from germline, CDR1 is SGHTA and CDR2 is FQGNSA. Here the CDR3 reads CASSTTGTVMPGELFF. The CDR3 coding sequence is TGTGCCAGCAGCACCACCGGGACAGTGATGCCCGGGGAGCTGTTTTTT.